This T cell receptor beta chain is from a study of cytomegalovirus exposure and HLA in healthy donors. Study-level information: An earlier analysis identified more than 90 million unique TCR beta sequences in 150 million to 200 million T cells.

From germline, CDR1 is SNHLY and CDR2 FYNNEI. The V end was cut by 2 bases, the J end by 0 bases, with 2 bases between. The CDR3 is 14 residues long. Findings and caveats of the study: In a later analysis, DRB1 alleles had the most associated TCRs; HLA-C alleles the fewest. Analyses of presence and absence presupposed an approximately uniform sequencing depth across donors.

A note on this clone: The target antigen is unknown.

The primer mix had 60 Vbeta and 13 Jbeta primers. Sequencing used immunoSEQ multiplex PCR; TCRdb keeps in-frame clones, though not all of them. The repertoire holds about 89,000 clones, with 85% as singletons. The sample taken for sequencing was PBMCs. The sequence derives from a man aged 40-55 years in good health and CMV-seropositive. The chain recombines TRBV2 with TRBJ2-6; no clear D gene. CDR3 bases: TGTGCCAGCAGTGAACGCTCTGGGGCCAACGTCCTGACTTTC. Encoded protein: CASSERSGANVLTF.